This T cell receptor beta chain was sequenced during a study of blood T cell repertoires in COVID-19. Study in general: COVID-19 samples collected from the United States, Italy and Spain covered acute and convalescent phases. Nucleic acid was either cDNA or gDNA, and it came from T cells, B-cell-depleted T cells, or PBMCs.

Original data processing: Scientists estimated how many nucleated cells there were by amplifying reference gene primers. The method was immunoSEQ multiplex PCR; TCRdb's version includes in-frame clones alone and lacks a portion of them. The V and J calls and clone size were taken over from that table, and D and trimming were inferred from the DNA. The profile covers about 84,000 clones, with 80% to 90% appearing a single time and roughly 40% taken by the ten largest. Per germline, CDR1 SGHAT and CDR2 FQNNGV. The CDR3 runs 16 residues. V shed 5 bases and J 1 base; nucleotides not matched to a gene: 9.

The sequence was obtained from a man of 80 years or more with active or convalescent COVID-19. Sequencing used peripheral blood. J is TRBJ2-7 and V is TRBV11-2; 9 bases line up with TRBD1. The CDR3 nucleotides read TGTGCCAGCAGCCTACGAACCGGGACAGGGTCCTACGAGCAGTACTTC. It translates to CASSLRTGTGSYEQYF.